This is a list of T cell receptor beta chains from one sample in a study of OX40 agonist ivuxolimab in advanced cancers. Here immunoSEQ multiplex PCR was the method, and the copy in TCRdb shows in-frame clones only, minus some. The sample gives about 15,000 clones, approximately 60% of which show up once; approximately 8% is in the top ten. Sequencing was performed on CD4+ or CD8+ T cells sorted from blood, taken in a trial of the OX40 agonist ivuxolimab. The receptors come from an adult with an advanced solid tumor such as melanoma, head and neck, liver or kidney cancer. Each CDR3 is given with its conserved first and last residue. A D gene is named only where the DNA matches it firmly. Size values are once, few and many counts, or a class for expanded clones, and some rows have none.

V gene: TRBV5-4
D gene: NA
J gene: TRBJ2-7
clone size: once
CDR3 DNA: TGTGCCAGCAGCTTGGACCACTACGAGCAGTACTTC
CDR3 protein: CASSLDHYEQYF

V gene: TRBV5-4
D gene: NA
J gene: TRBJ1-6
clone size: NA
CDR3 DNA: TGTGCCAGCAGCTTGGGGGGACAACCTAATTCACCCCTCCACTTT
CDR3 protein: CASSLGGQPNSPLHF

V gene: TRBV5-1
D gene: NA
J gene: TRBJ1-2
clone size: few
CDR3 DNA: TGCGCCAGCAGCTTGGTGGGGAACAGAGCTCCTAACTATGGCTACACCTTC
CDR3 protein: CASSLVGNRAPNYGYTF

V gene: TRBV11-3
D gene: TRBD1
J gene: TRBJ1-3
clone size: NA
CDR3 DNA: TGTGCCAGCAGCCCGCGGACAGGGAAAGACGTAAACACCATATATTTT
CDR3 protein: CASSPRTGKDVNTIYF

V gene: TRBV11-2
D gene: TRBD2
J gene: TRBJ2-7
clone size: NA
CDR3 DNA: TGTGCCAGCAGCTCCGAGCGGGGGCCCTCCTACGAGCAGTACTTC
CDR3 protein: CASSSERGPSYEQYF

V gene: TRBV29-1
D gene: NA
J gene: TRBJ1-2
clone size: few
CDR3 DNA: TGCAGCGTTGACGGGGAACTTAACGCTAACTATGGCTACACCTTC
CDR3 protein: CSVDGELNANYGYTF

V gene: TRBV7-9
D gene: TRBD2
J gene: TRBJ2-2
clone size: NA
CDR3 DNA: TGTGCCAGCCGGGAGGCGAACACCGGGGAGCTGTTTTTT
CDR3 protein: CASREANTGELFF

V gene: TRBV6-5
D gene: TRBD2
J gene: TRBJ2-7
clone size: NA
CDR3 DNA: TGTGCCAGCGAAGACAGTCTAGCGGGGGACGAGCAGTACTTC
CDR3 protein: CASEDSLAGDEQYF

V gene: TRBV6-5
D gene: NA
J gene: TRBJ2-5
clone size: NA
CDR3 DNA: TGTGCCAGCATTCCCCTCGGACCGGGGCAAGAGACCCAGTACTTC
CDR3 protein: CASIPLGPGQETQYF

V gene: TRBV2
D gene: TRBD1
J gene: TRBJ1-2
clone size: NA
CDR3 DNA: TGTGCCAACCGGGACAGGGGCGCATCCTACTATGGCTACACCTTC
CDR3 protein: CANRDRGASYYGYTF

V gene: TRBV7-2
D gene: TRBD2
J gene: TRBJ2-7
clone size: NA
CDR3 DNA: TGTGCCAGCAGCCCCTGGGGACTAGCCTCCGAGCAGTACTTC
CDR3 protein: CASSPWGLASEQYF

V gene: TRBV5-4
D gene: NA
J gene: TRBJ2-7
clone size: NA
CDR3 DNA: TGCGCCAGCAGCCAAGAGACTCTGAGCTCCTACGAGCAGTACTTC
CDR3 protein: CASSQETLSSYEQYF

V gene: TRBV5-1
D gene: NA
J gene: TRBJ2-7
clone size: NA
CDR3 DNA: TGCGCCAGCAGCTTCTCAACAGGGAGCTCCTACGAGCAGTACTTC
CDR3 protein: CASSFSTGSSYEQYF

V gene: TRBV7-9
D gene: NA
J gene: TRBJ2-2
clone size: NA
CDR3 DNA: TGTGCCAGCAGCTTAGGTTTCGCTACCGGGGAGCTGTTTTTT
CDR3 protein: CASSLGFATGELFF

V gene: TRBV6-6
D gene: TRBD1
J gene: TRBJ1-2
clone size: NA
CDR3 DNA: TGTGCCAGCAGTCGACAGGGTGGTCGATATGGCTACACCTTC
CDR3 protein: CASSRQGGRYGYTF

V gene: TRBV6-5
D gene: TRBD2
J gene: TRBJ2-7
clone size: NA
CDR3 DNA: TGTGCCAGCAGGACTAGCGGGGGGCCCTACGAGCAGTACTTC
CDR3 protein: CASRTSGGPYEQYF

V gene: TRBV27
D gene: NA
J gene: TRBJ1-4
clone size: NA
CDR3 DNA: TGTGCCAGCAGTATCCTCGGGGGTGGTGGAGTAGGACTGTTTTTT
CDR3 protein: CASSILGGGGVGLFF

V gene: TRBV10-3
D gene: NA
J gene: TRBJ2-2
clone size: NA
CDR3 DNA: TGTGCCATCAGTGCAGAGAACACCGGGGAGCTGTTTTTT
CDR3 protein: CAISAENTGELFF

V gene: TRBV29-1
D gene: NA
J gene: TRBJ2-7
clone size: NA
CDR3 DNA: TGCAGCGTTGGAGGTAGCCGATACGAGCAGTACTTC
CDR3 protein: CSVGGSRYEQYF

V gene: TRBV6-1
D gene: NA
J gene: TRBJ2-7
clone size: NA
CDR3 DNA: TGTGCCAGCACCTCAGGGAGGGGGGACGAGCAGTACTTC
CDR3 protein: CASTSGRGDEQYF

V gene: TRBV7-9
D gene: NA
J gene: TRBJ2-2
clone size: NA
CDR3 DNA: TGTGCCAGCAGCCCTGAGGGGGTGGCCGGGGAGCTGTTTTTT
CDR3 protein: CASSPEGVAGELFF

V gene: TRBV6-6
D gene: NA
J gene: TRBJ2-7
clone size: NA
CDR3 DNA: TGTGCCAGCAGTTACTCGCAAATTGGTGAGCAGTACTTC
CDR3 protein: CASSYSQIGEQYF

V gene: TRBV9
D gene: TRBD2
J gene: TRBJ2-1
clone size: NA
CDR3 DNA: TGTGCCAGCAGCAAGGGACTAGCGGGGTACAATGAGCAGTTCTTC
CDR3 protein: CASSKGLAGYNEQFF

V gene: TRBV6-1
D gene: NA
J gene: TRBJ2-7
clone size: few
CDR3 DNA: TGTGCCAGCAGTGAAGACGATACAGGGTCCTACGAGCAGTACTTC
CDR3 protein: CASSEDDTGSYEQYF

V gene: TRBV6-1
D gene: TRBD2
J gene: TRBJ2-7
clone size: NA
CDR3 DNA: TGTGCCAGCATTCCCCTAGCGGGGACTGGAGAGCAGTACTTC
CDR3 protein: CASIPLAGTGEQYF

V gene: TRBV5-6
D gene: NA
J gene: TRBJ2-7
clone size: NA
CDR3 DNA: TGTGCCAGCAGCTTGATCCAGGGAGTCTACGAGCAGTACTTC
CDR3 protein: CASSLIQGVYEQYF

V gene: TRBV19
D gene: NA
J gene: TRBJ2-5
clone size: NA
CDR3 DNA: TGTGCCAGTAGTGCTTCCTTCAGGGGAGGTCTGTTCGAGACCCAGTACTTC
CDR3 protein: CASSASFRGGLFETQYF

V gene: TRBV2
D gene: TRBD1
J gene: TRBJ1-2
clone size: NA
CDR3 DNA: TGTGCCAGCAGCTTAGCTGAGGGACAGTACTATGGCTACACCTTC
CDR3 protein: CASSLAEGQYYGYTF

V gene: TRBV6-6
D gene: NA
J gene: TRBJ1-2
clone size: few
CDR3 DNA: TGTGCCAGCAGTTACTCAACTTACGACACAGACTATGGCTACACCTTC
CDR3 protein: CASSYSTYDTDYGYTF

V gene: TRBV9
D gene: NA
J gene: TRBJ1-2
clone size: NA
CDR3 DNA: TGTGCCAGCAGCGTAGAAGGTCACCCCTCGGATGGCTACACCTTC
CDR3 protein: CASSVEGHPSDGYTF

V gene: TRBV11-2
D gene: NA
J gene: TRBJ2-7
clone size: NA
CDR3 DNA: TGTGCCAGCAGCTTAGGGCCCGAGCAGTACTTC
CDR3 protein: CASSLGPEQYF

V gene: TRBV7-3
D gene: NA
J gene: TRBJ2-2
clone size: NA
CDR3 DNA: TGTGCCAGCAGCCCAAATACAGGGTATCGAACCGGGGAGCTGTTTTTT
CDR3 protein: CASSPNTGYRTGELFF

V gene: TRBV5-1
D gene: TRBD1
J gene: TRBJ1-6
clone size: few
CDR3 DNA: TGCGCCAGCAGCCGTTCTTCAGGGGGTGATTCACCCCTCCACTTT
CDR3 protein: CASSRSSGGDSPLHF

V gene: TRBV10-1
D gene: TRBD2
J gene: TRBJ2-1
clone size: few
CDR3 DNA: TGCGCCACTGCCGTCGTCCCCGGGACTAGCGGGAACGGTGAGCAGTTCTTC
CDR3 protein: CATAVVPGTSGNGEQFF

V gene: TRBV5-3
D gene: NA
J gene: TRBJ1-2
clone size: NA
CDR3 DNA: TGTGCCAGAAGCTTCCGCCGGAGGAACGGCTATGGCTACACCTTC
CDR3 protein: CARSFRRRNGYGYTF